These 2 T cell receptor beta chains came from one sample sequenced in a study of T cells in Graves' hyperthyroidism and ophthalmopathy. Amplified TCR beta CDR3 regions came from RNA transcripts. Using the HTBI primer set, a first-round RT-PCR was run on the TCR CDR3. TCRdb re-analysed the multiplex PCR reads in MiXCR, keeping a single row per CDR3 protein. The sample includes 600,000 to 650,000 distinct CDR3 sequences, around 16% of them seen just once. Sequenced: blood. The receptors originated from a woman in her twenties or thirties with Graves' hyperthyroidism.

The V call is TRBV9, the J call TRBJ2-5; possibly TRBD1 for D (6 bases). CDR3 size: 13 residues. V was cut by 3 bases and J by 0 bases, with 6 bases left in between. Looked up from germline, CDR1 is SGDLS and CDR2 is YYNGEE. The CDR3 here is CASSDRDQETQYF. The CDR3 bases are TGTGCCAGCAGCGACAGGGACCAAGAGACCCAGTACTTC. Full variable domain (missing parts from reference TRBV9 and TRBJ2-5): DSGVTQTPKHLITATGQRVTLRCSPRSGDLSVYWYQQSLDQGLQFLIQYYNGEERAKGNILERFSAQQFPDLHSELNLSSLELGDSALYFCASSDRDQETQYFGPGTRLLVL.

This clonotype was counted between two and nine times. The V call is TRBV7-9, the J call TRBJ2-4; 8 bases are shared with TRBD1. V was pared by 5 bases and J by 8 bases, with 11 bases of the junction left unmatched. This CDR3 contains 15 residues. Germline V gene data show CDR1 as SEHNR and CDR2 as FQNEAQ (reference sequence). The CDR3 DNA reads as TGTGCCAGCAGCCTGGCAGGGGGCTTAGGGGACATTCAGTACTTC. Translating gives CASSLAGGLGDIQYF.